This T cell receptor (beta chain) was sequenced during a study of cytomegalovirus exposure and HLA in healthy donors listed by TCRdb under 2017. Study-level background: A later analysis indicated that the 120 or so validation repertoires were generated on the platform also employed for the 650 to 850 repertoires of the first cohort. The study aimed to test whether signatures of past pathogen exposure could be identified by cataloging public T cell receptors. A separate validation cohort of more than 100 different subjects was used in addition to the approximately 610-subject first cohort. To predict cytomegalovirus infection status, the study brought together high-throughput TCR immunosequencing, statistical association of individual TCRs with disease status, and machine learning.

Receptor amplification or capture employed the immunoSEQ multiplex PCR assay. Concerning the study's data processing: To diagnose cytomegalovirus status from the catalog of TCR beta chain sequences, a statistical classification framework was built. TCRdb mirrors the immuneACCESS table, restricted to in-frame sequences. Some clones are absent from its copies; in checked studies, under half trace to an unresolved V gene, and the reason for the others is unknown. The V and J calls and clone size come from that table; D and trimming were worked out from the DNA. The sample table shows 180,000 or so clones, and around 86% are seen once. Of the sample, 6% to 8% falls within the top ten clones. The donors were included in the validation cohort of 130 or so subjects, a group kept apart from the approximately 700-subject first cohort. Beyond this particular receptor, the publication reports: The study listed approximately 150 TCR beta chains as associated with cytomegalovirus. In vitro tests confirmed that a few of the cytomegalovirus-associated TCR beta chains recognize cytomegalovirus antigens. Of the cluster scores, approximately 95% were above 0 in a later analysis, which found that TCRs clustered in the first cohort also tended to co-occur in the 120 or so validation repertoires. A later analysis had no HLA typing for the validation cohort, so co-occurrence there was scored across all 110 or so repertoires. The authors suggested that the approach could potentially be generalized to other disease states and immunological phenotypes. In both the original and validation cohorts, the classifier was reported to diagnose cytomegalovirus status with high specificity and sensitivity. Most TCR sequences were seen in very few donors, while some public TCRs were found in many individuals.

This clone was seen once. This receptor's antigen is unknown. No much larger clone exists at a distance of one base, and base qualities are not known. The specimen was PBMCs. The TCR sequence derives from a young man in good health and CMV-seropositive.

The sequenced DNA: TGTGCCAGCAGTCGAACGGGGGATGGCTCTGGGGCCAACGTCCTGACTTTC. Its protein is CASSRTGDGSGANVLTF. The chain is made from TRBV7-9 and TRBJ2-6, and possibly TRBD2, on 6 matching bases. Via the germline V gene (reference sequence), CDR1 is SEHNR and CDR2 FQNEAQ. V sheds 6 bases and J sheds 0 bases, leaving 15 bases between their ends. The CDR3 sequence holds 17 residues, the cysteine and phenylalanine included. Left in the record is the CDR3 DNA by itself, 51 bases read in frame from the first base.